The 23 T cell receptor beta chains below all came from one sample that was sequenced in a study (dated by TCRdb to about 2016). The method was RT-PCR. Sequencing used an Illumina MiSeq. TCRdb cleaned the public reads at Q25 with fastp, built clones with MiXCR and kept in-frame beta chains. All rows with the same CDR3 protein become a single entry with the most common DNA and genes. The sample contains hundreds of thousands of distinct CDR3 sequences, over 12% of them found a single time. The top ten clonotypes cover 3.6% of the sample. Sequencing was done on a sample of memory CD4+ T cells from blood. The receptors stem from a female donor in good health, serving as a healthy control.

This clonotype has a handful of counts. In DNA form, the CDR3 reads TGTGCCATCAGTGGAGGCGGCAGGGAGGGTGGCTACACCTTC. The encoded protein is CAISGGGREGGYTF. This chain joins TRBV10-3 and TRBJ1-2; D is possibly TRBD1 (5 bases). Trimming removed 4 bases at V and 7 bases at J, with 16 bases between. Germline CDR1 reads ENHRY; CDR2 reads SYGVKD. The CDR3 totals 14 residues.

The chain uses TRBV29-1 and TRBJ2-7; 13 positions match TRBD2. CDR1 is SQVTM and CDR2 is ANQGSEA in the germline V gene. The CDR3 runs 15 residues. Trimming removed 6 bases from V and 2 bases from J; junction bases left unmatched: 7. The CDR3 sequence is CSVRTGLAGPYEQYF. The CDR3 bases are TGCAGCGTGCGGACGGGACTAGCGGGACCCTACGAGCAGTACTTC.

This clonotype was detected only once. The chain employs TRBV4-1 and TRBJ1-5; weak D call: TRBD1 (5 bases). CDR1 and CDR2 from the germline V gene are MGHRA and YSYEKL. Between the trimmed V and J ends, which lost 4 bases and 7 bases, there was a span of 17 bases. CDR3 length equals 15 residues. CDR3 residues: CASSPILQPGQPQHF. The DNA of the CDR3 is TGCGCCAGCAGCCCTATCCTCCAACCAGGGCAGCCCCAGCATTTT.

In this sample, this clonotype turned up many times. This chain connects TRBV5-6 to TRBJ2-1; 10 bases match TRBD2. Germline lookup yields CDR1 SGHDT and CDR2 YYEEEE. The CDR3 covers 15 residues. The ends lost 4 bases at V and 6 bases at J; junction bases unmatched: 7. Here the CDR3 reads CASSALAGGRNEQFF. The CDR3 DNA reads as TGTGCCAGCAGCGCATTAGCGGGAGGTCGCAATGAGCAGTTCTTC.

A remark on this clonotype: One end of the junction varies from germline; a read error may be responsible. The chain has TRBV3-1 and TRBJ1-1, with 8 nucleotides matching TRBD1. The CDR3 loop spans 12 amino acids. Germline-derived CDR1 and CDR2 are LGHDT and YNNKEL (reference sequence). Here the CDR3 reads CASSSPGQEAIF. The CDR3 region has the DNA TGTGCCAGCAGCTCTCCGGGACAGGAGGCCATTTTT.

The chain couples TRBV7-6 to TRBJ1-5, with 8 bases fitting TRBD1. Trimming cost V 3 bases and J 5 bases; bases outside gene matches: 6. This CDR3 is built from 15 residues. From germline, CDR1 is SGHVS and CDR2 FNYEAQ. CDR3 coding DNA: TGTGCCAGCAGCTTCGGGACAGGAGTACATCAGCCCCAGCATTTT. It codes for CASSFGTGVHQPQHF.

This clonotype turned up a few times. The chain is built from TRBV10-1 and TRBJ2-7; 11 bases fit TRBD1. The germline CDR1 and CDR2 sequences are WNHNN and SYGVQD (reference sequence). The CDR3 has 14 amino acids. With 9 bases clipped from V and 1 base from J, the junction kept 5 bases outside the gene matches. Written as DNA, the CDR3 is TGCGCCAGATGGGGACAGGGGGTTTCCTACGAGCAGTACTTC. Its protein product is CARWGQGVSYEQYF.

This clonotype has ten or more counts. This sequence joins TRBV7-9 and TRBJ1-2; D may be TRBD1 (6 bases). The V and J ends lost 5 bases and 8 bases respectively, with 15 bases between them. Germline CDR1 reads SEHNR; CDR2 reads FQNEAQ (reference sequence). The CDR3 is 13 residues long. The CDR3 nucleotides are TGTGCCAGCAGCCAAGACAGGCTAGGAGGCTACACCTTC. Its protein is CASSQDRLGGYTF. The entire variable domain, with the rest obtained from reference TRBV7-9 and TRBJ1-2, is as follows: DTGVSQNPRHKITKRGQNVTFRCDPISEHNRLYWYRQTLGQGPEFLTYFQNEAQLEKSRLLSDRFSAERPKGSFSTLEIQRTEQGDSAMYLCASSQDRLGGYTFGSGTRLTVV.

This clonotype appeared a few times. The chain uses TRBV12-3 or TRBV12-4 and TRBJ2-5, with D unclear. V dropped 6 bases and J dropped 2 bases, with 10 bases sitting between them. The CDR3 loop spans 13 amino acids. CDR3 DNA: TGTGCCAGCAGGCAGACTGGACAAGAGACCCAGTACTTC. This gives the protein CASRQTGQETQYF.

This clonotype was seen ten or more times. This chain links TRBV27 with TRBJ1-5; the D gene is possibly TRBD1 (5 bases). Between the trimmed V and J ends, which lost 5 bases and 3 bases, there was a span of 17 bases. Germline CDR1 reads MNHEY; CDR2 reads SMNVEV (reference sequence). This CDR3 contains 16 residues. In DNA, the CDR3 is TGTGCCAGCAGTCCAGGCGCGACAGTGGTCAATCAGCCCCAGCATTTT. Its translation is CASSPGATVVNQPQHF.

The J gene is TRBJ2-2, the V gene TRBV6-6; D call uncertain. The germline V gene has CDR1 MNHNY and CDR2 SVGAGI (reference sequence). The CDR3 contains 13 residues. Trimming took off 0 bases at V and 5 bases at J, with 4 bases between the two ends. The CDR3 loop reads CASSYSETGELFF. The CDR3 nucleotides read TGTGCCAGCAGTTACTCTGAGACCGGGGAGCTGTTTTTT.

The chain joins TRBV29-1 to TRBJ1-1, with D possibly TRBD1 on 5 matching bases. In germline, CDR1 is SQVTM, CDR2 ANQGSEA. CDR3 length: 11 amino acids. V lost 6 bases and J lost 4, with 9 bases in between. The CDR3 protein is CSVPRATEAFF. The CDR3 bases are TGCAGCGTACCCAGGGCCACTGAAGCTTTCTTT.

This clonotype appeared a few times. CDR3 protein: CASGGDRSGFGTEAFF. The CDR3 DNA sequence: TGTGCCAGTGGGGGGGACAGGTCGGGGTTTGGCACTGAAGCTTTCTTT. The chain is built from TRBV27 and TRBJ1-1; 8 positions agree with TRBD1. V lost 9 bases and J lost 4; bases outside the gene matches: 16. This CDR3 has 16 amino acids. Germline V gene lookup returns CDR1 MNHEY and CDR2 SMNVEV (reference sequence).

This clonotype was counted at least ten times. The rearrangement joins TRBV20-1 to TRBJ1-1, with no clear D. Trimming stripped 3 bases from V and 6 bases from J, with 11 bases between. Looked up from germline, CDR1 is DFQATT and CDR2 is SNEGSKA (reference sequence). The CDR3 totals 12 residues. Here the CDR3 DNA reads TGCAGTGCTAGTGCAGCTGACGCTGAAGCTTTCTTT. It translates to CSASAADAEAFF.

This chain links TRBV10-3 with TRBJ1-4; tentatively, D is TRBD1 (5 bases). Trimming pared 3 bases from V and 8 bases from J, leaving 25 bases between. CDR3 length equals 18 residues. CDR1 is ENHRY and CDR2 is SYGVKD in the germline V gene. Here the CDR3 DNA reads TGTGCCATCAGTGACCCGCTACAGGTCGGGAAGAACGGAGAAAAACTGTTTTTT. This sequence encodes CAISDPLQVGKNGEKLFF.

The chain's CDR3 is CSARWDRGKTGNTIYF. CDR3 in DNA: TGCAGTGCTAGATGGGACAGGGGGAAAACTGGAAACACCATATATTTT. The chain has TRBV20-1 and TRBJ1-3, with 11 bases fitting TRBD1. Germline V gene sequence: CDR1 DFQATT, CDR2 SNEGSKA (reference sequence). This CDR3 spans 16 amino acids. V lost 2 bases and J lost 2; bases outside the gene matches: 5.

The CDR3: CASSPGVGRGSSYNEQFF. The CDR3 nucleotides are TGTGCCAGCAGCCCAGGGGTTGGGAGGGGCAGCTCCTACAATGAGCAGTTCTTC. J is TRBJ2-1 and V is TRBV11-2, with TRBD2 as a possible D gene (7 bases). CDR3 length: 18 amino acids. Deletions cut 5 bases from V and 0 bases from J, with 20 bases between. Germline-derived CDR1 and CDR2 are SGHAT and FQNNGV.

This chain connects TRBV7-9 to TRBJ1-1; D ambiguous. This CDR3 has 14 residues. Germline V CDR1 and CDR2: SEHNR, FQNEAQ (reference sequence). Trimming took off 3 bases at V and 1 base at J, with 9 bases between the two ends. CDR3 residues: CASSFDQTNTEAFF. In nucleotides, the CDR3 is TGTGCCAGCAGCTTTGACCAGACGAACACTGAAGCTTTCTTT.

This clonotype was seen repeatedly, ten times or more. CDR3 sequence: CASRTDLDQPQHF. The CDR3 DNA is TGTGCCAGCAGGACAGATCTGGATCAGCCCCAGCATTTT. The V and J genes are TRBV2 and TRBJ1-5; tentatively, D is TRBD1 (5 bases). CDR1 is SNHLY and CDR2 is FYNNEI in the germline V gene. This CDR3 is built from 13 residues. With 6 bases removed from V and 5 bases from J, the gap between germline ends came to 11 bases. Filled out from reference TRBV2 and TRBJ1-5, the complete variable domain reads EPEVTQTPSHQVTQMGQEVILRCVPISNHLYFYWYRQILGQKVEFLVSFYNNEISEKSEIFDDQFSVERPDGSNFTLKIRSTKLEDSAMYFCASRTDLDQPQHFGDGTRLSIL.

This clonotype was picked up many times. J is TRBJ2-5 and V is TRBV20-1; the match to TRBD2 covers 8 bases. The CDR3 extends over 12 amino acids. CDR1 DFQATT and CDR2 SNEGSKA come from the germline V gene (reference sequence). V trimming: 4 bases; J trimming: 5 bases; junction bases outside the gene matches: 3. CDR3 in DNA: TGCAGTGCTAAGACTAGCGTGGAGACCCAGTACTTC. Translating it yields CSAKTSVETQYF.

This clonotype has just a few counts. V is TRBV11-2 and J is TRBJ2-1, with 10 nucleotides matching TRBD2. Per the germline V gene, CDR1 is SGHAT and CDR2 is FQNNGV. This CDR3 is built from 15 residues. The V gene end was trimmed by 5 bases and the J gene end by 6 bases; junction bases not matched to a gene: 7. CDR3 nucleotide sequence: TGTGCCAGCAGCCCAGGACTAGCGGCTTCCAATGAGCAGTTCTTC. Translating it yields CASSPGLAASNEQFF.

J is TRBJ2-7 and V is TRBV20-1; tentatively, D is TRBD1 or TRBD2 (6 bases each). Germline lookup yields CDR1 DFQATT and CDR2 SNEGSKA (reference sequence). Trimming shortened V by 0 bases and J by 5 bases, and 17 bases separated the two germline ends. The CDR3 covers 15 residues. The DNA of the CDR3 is TGCAGTGCTAGAGACCCGGGACGGGGGCCAAACGAGCAGTACTTC. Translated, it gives CSARDPGRGPNEQYF.

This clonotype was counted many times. The DNA for the CDR3 is TGCAGCGCACGGACAGGCTCCTTATCCTACGAGCAGTACTTC. Its translation: CSARTGSLSYEQYF. The chain has TRBV29-1 and TRBJ2-7; TRBD1 matches 7 bases. The CDR3 runs 14 residues. Germline V CDR1 and CDR2: SQVTM, ANQGSEA. V lost 7 bases and J lost 1; bases outside the gene matches: 10.